This T cell receptor (beta chain) came from a study of T cell repertoires in cytomegalovirus infection. Study results and limitations: Ex vivo responses were dominated by HLA-C-restricted CMV-specific TCR beta clonotypes.

Each CDR3 protein gets one entry after TCRdb re-called the reads with MiXCR. The sample holds about 71,000 distinct CDR3 sequences, approximately 22% seen once. Note on this clonotype: Its antigen is not known.

The V end lost 6 bases, the J end lost 7 bases, and 13 bases lay between the germline ends. The CDR3 totals 13 residues. The receptor was derived from a human donor in good health (CMV status not recorded). Some clones in this sample may be carry-over from other donors' samples. The sequences come from CD8+ T cells from cultured PBMCs, collected from culture after CMV antigen stimulation. The chain employs TRBV12-3 or TRBV12-4 and TRBJ1-5, with D possibly TRBD1 on 5 matching bases. The CDR3 region is CASRSPGPQPQHF. The DNA for the CDR3 is TGTGCCAGCAGATCACCAGGGCCCCAGCCCCAGCATTTT.